This note documents a single T cell receptor beta chain sequence. The target antigen is unknown. One entry per CDR3 protein results from TCRdb running MiXCR on the 5' RACE reads. Of 540,000 or so distinct CDR3 sequences listed, approximately 20% are singletons. The CDR3 consists of 14 residues. CDR1 is MGHRA and CDR2 is YSYEKL in the germline V gene. Trimming cost V 3 bases and J 9 bases; bases outside gene matches: 7. This sample is drawn from a study of identical twins. Among all donors, each was a healthy Caucasian. Study conclusions and caveats: Monozygotic twin pairs showed more out-of-frame TCR alpha sharing than models estimated.

These data were likewise used in another study, on yellow fever vaccine responses in identical twins.

The sequence derives from a woman under 30 in good health. V gene TRBV4-1 combines with J gene TRBJ1-1; 10 bases align to TRBD1. Sequencing used CD4+ T cells sorted from blood. Here the CDR3 DNA reads TGCGCCAGCAGCCAGCCGGGACAGGGGCCCAAAGCTTTCTTT. This translates into CASSQPGQGPKAFF.